These 13 T cell receptor beta chains share one sample of origin, sequenced in a study of T-cell reconstitution after alpha-beta-depleted transplantation in children. Unique molecular identifiers were built into the TCRbeta library. TCRdb re-analysed the PCR reads in MiXCR, keeping a single row per CDR3 protein. The top ten hold about 39% of the sample, which has about 210,000 distinct CDR3 sequences, about a sixth seen once. The source material was PBMCs, mostly from graft donor cells, sampled 360 days after TCRalphabeta/CD19-depleted stem cell transplant. These receptors were obtained from a male patient aged 2-9 years who had a stem cell transplant for acute lymphoblastic leukemia, so the T cells may come from the graft donor.

The chain uses TRBV11-2 and TRBJ1-1; maybe TRBD1 (6 bases). The CDR3 sequence is 15 residues long. Germline CDR1 is SGHAT and CDR2 is FQNNGV. Between the trimmed V and J ends, which lost 5 bases and 5 bases, there was a span of 18 bases. The CDR3 coding sequence is TGTGCCAGCAGCCTTGGCGGCGGGGGCCGGACTGAAGCTTTCTTT. Translating gives CASSLGGGGRTEAFF.

The chain uses TRBV12-3 or TRBV12-4 and TRBJ2-5, with 8 bases that match TRBD2. This CDR3 region has 17 residues. V lost 3 bases and J lost 5; bases outside the gene matches: 14. The chain's CDR3 is CASSFGLTGGPMETQYF. For the CDR3, the DNA is TGTGCCAGCAGTTTTGGTTTAACGGGGGGGCCTATGGAGACCCAGTACTTC.

This clonotype turned up a few times. The V gene is TRBV6-2 or TRBV6-3, the J gene TRBJ2-7; 9 bases line up with TRBD1. The V gene's germline CDR1 is MNHEY and CDR2 SVGEGT. This CDR3 region has 14 residues. V lost 8 bases and J lost 5; bases outside the gene matches: 10. DNA for the CDR3: TGTGCCAGCTCATACGGGACAGGGATGCACGAGCAGTACTTC. Encoded protein: CASSYGTGMHEQYF.

Only a few counts were recorded for this clonotype. This chain joins TRBV6-2 or TRBV6-3 and TRBJ2-1, with 10 bases that match TRBD2. Germline V lookup: CDR1 MNHEY, CDR2 SVGEGT. J lost 0 bases, V lost 8 bases, and 10 bases had no gene match. This CDR3 has 17 amino acids. The CDR3 DNA reads TGTGCCAGCGGGGCCCCAAAGCGGGGGGGCTCCTACAATGAGCAGTTCTTC. This encodes CASGAPKRGGSYNEQFF.

This clonotype was observed a few times. The chain couples TRBV27 to TRBJ1-2; D is ambiguous. The CDR3 has 13 residues. The germline V and J ends were trimmed by 8 bases and 3 bases, with 13 bases remaining between them. From germline, CDR1 is MNHEY and CDR2 SMNVEV (reference sequence). CDR3 nucleotide sequence: TGTGCCAGCGGTGGGTTGGCGGACTATGGCTACACCTTC. Translation: CASGGLADYGYTF.

V and J are TRBV7-8 and TRBJ2-7; the D gene is possibly TRBD2 (7 bases). CDR3 length: 14 amino acids. CDR1 is SGHVS, CDR2 FQNEAQ, per germline. Trimming stripped 3 bases from V and 1 base from J, with 10 bases between. The CDR3 nucleotides are TGTGCCAGCAGCTTGGGAGGGGGTTCCTACGAGCAGTACTTC. It yields the protein CASSLGGGSYEQYF.

The genes are TRBV20-1 and TRBJ1-6, with no clear D. V lost 7 bases, J lost 8 bases, and 15 bases lay in between. The CDR3 loop spans 13 amino acids. Germline CDR1 and CDR2: DFQATT and SNEGSKA (reference sequence). CDR3 residues: CSVSSRRDSPLHF. The CDR3 coding sequence is TGCAGTGTCTCGTCCAGGAGGGATTCACCCCTCCACTTT.

This clonotype was picked up a small number of times. At one boundary the junction diverges from the germline segment, which might be a read error. This rearrangement joins TRBV27 to TRBJ1-1; 8 nucleotides line up with TRBD1. The CDR3 length is 13 residues. Germline CDR1 MNHEY, CDR2 SMNVEV (reference sequence). CDR3 residues: CASSFTMDREVLF. Written as DNA, the CDR3 is TGTGCCAGCAGTTTCACAATGGACAGGGAGGTGCTCTTT.

This chain uses TRBV15 with TRBJ1-6; D is unclear. Germline loops: CDR1 LNHNV, CDR2 YYDKDF (reference sequence). The CDR3 covers 14 residues. Trimming took 7 bases from V and 0 from J, leaving 7 bases between them. The DNA for the CDR3 is TGTGCCACCAAGGCGAGCTCCTATAATTCACCCCTCCACTTT. Protein product: CATKASSYNSPLHF.

J is TRBJ2-4 and V is TRBV27; D may be TRBD1 (6 bases). The ends were cut back, 6 bases at V and 2 bases at J, with 20 bases in the middle. Per the germline V gene, CDR1 is MNHEY and CDR2 is SMNVEV (reference sequence). This CDR3 region has 17 residues. Here the CDR3 DNA reads TGTGCCAGCAGACAGGCTTTTTACAGGGCCACCAAAAACATTCAGTACTTC. This codes for CASRQAFYRATKNIQYF.

The J gene is TRBJ2-1, the V gene TRBV4-3; TRBD2 matches at 12 bases. V dropped 3 bases and J dropped 7; count of bases not matched to a gene: 1. Germline assignment: CDR1 LGHNA and CDR2 YSLEER. The CDR3 extends over 14 amino acids. The CDR3 region is CASSHGLAGNEQFF. For the CDR3, the DNA is TGCGCCAGCAGCCATGGACTAGCGGGAAATGAGCAGTTCTTC.

V and J are TRBV5-6 and TRBJ1-5, with a weak D call TRBD1 (6 bases). Germline-derived CDR1 and CDR2 are SGHDT and YYEEEE. Between the trimmed V and J ends, which lost 4 bases and 2 bases, there was a span of 10 bases. This CDR3 has 14 amino acids. The CDR3 DNA sequence: TGTGCCAGCAGCCGGACAGTTGGCAATCAGCCCCAGCATTTT. Encoded protein: CASSRTVGNQPQHF.

Only a few counts were recorded for this clonotype. V gene TRBV27 combines with J gene TRBJ2-7; TRBD1 aligns across 7 bases. There are 13 residues in the CDR3. Germline assignment: CDR1 MNHEY and CDR2 SMNVEV (reference sequence). The V gene end was trimmed by 5 bases and the J gene end by 5 bases; junction bases not matched to a gene: 6. The CDR3 DNA sequence: TGTGCCAGCAGTGTGACAGGGCCGGACGAGCAGTACTTC. Its translation is CASSVTGPDEQYF.